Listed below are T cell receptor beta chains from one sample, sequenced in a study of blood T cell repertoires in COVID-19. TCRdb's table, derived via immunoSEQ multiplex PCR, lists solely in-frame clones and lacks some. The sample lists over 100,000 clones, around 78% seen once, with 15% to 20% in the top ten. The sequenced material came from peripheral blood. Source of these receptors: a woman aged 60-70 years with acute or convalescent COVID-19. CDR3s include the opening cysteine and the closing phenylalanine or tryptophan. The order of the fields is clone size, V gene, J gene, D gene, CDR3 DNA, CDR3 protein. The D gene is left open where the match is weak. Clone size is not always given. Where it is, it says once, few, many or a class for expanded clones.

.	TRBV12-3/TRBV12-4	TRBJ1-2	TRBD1	TGTGCCAGCAGTTCCGGGACAGGGCAAGGCTACACCTTC	CASSSGTGQGYTF
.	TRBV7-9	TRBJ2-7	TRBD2	TGTGCCAGCAGCAGTAGCGGGAGGAAGTCCTACGAGCAGTACTTC	CASSSSGRKSYEQYF
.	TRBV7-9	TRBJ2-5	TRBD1	TGTGCCAGCAGCGAAACAGGGGGCTTTCGAGAGACCCAGTACTTC	CASSETGGFRETQYF
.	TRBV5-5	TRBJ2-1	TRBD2	TGTGCCAGCAGCTTGGCCTTGGCGGGGGGCTACAATGAGCAGTTCTTC	CASSLALAGGYNEQFF
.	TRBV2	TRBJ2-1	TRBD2	TGTGCCAGCAGGTCCCCGGGACTAGCCCTTTCCTACAATGAGCAGTTCTTC	CASRSPGLALSYNEQFF
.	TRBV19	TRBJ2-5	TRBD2	TGTGCCAGTAGTCACCCTAGCGGGAGGGTTGAAGAGACCCAGTACTTC	CASSHPSGRVEETQYF
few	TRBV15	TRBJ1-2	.	TGTGCCACCAGCAGAGGGGGCACACCCACCTTC	CATSRGGTPTF
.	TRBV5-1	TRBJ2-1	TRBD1	TGCGCCAGCACCTCGGGACAGCCAAACAATGAGCAGTTCTTC	CASTSGQPNNEQFF
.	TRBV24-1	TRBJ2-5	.	TGTGCCACCAGTGTCAGGGCTCTCAGGGCCCAAGAGACCCAGTACTTC	CATSVRALRAQETQYF
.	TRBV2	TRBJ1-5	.	TGTGCCAGCAGAGCGACCGAAAATAGCAATCAGCCCCAGCATTTT	CASRATENSNQPQHF
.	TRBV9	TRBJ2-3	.	TGTGCCAGCGGTCAAGGGGCTTTATCCACAGATACGCAGTATTTT	CASGQGALSTDTQYF
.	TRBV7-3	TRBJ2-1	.	TGTGCCAGCAGCTTAGTCGGGGTCCCCTACAATGAGCAGTTCTTC	CASSLVGVPYNEQFF
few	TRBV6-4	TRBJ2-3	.	TGTGCCAGCAGTGGGGGACACACCACAGATACGCAGTATTTT	CASSGGHTTDTQYF
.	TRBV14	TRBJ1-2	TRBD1	TGTGCCAGCAGCCTGAGGGACAGGGGGCATGGCTACACCTTC	CASSLRDRGHGYTF
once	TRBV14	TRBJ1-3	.	TGTGCCAGCAGCCGAGGGGAGGTTGGAAACACCATATATTTT	CASSRGEVGNTIYF
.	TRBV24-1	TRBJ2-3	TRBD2	TGTGCCACCAGTGAAGTTACGGCGGGGGATCCATACGGTGATACGCAGTATTTT	CATSEVTAGDPYGDTQYF
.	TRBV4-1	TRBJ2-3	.	TGCGCCAGCAGCCAGACAAGGGCGGGAACGCAGTATTTT	CASSQTRAGTQYF
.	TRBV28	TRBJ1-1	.	TGTGCCACAGTGGGCTACAGGAACACTGAAGCTTTCTTT	CATVGYRNTEAFF
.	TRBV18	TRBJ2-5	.	TGTGCCAGCTCACCGGCAGGAATACAAGAGACCCAGTACTTC	CASSPAGIQETQYF
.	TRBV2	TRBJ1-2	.	TGTGCCAGCAGTGAAGCGCGCGCGCAGGCCATCTATGGCTACACCTTC	CASSEARAQAIYGYTF
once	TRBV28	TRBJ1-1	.	TGTGCCAGCAGTTTTCCCCCTCCTCCGGTCATGAACACTGAAGCTTTCTTT	CASSFPPPPVMNTEAFF
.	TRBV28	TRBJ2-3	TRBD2	TGTGCCAGCAGTTTTGGGGGGGCAGATACGCAGTATTTT	CASSFGGADTQYF
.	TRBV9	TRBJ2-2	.	TGTGCCAGCAGCGTAGCGGGGGGGGAGCTGTTTTTT	CASSVAGGELFF
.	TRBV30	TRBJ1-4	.	TGTGCCTGGAGTGTACGCAGGGCAACTAATGAAAAACTGTTTTTT	CAWSVRRATNEKLFF
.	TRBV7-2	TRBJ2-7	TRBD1	TGTGCCAGCAGCCCCCACGGACAGGGAACCGACGAGCAGTACTTC	CASSPHGQGTDEQYF
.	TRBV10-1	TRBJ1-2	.	TGCGCCAGCAGTGAGGCAGTTAACTATGGCTACACCTTC	CASSEAVNYGYTF
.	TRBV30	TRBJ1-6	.	TGTGCCTGGACCCCTCTAAGTTCCTATAATTCACCCCTCCACTTT	CAWTPLSSYNSPLHF
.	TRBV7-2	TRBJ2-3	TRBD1	TGTGCCAGCAGCCCCTTAGGACAGGGGGCAGATACGCAGTATTTT	CASSPLGQGADTQYF
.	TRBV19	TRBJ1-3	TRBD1	TGTGCCAGTAGTATAGTCCCCACAGGGGCTGGAAACACCATATATTTT	CASSIVPTGAGNTIYF
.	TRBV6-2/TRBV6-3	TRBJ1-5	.	TGTGCCAGCAGTTACTCGAGCCACAATCAGCCCCAGCATTTT	CASSYSSHNQPQHF
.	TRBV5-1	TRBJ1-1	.	TGCGCCAGCAGCCCTAGAGGGGGCACTGAAGCTTTCTTT	CASSPRGGTEAFF
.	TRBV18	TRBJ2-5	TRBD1	TGTGCCAGCTCACAGACAGGGGCCGAAGAGACCCAGTACTTC	CASSQTGAEETQYF
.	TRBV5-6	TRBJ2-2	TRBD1	TGTGCCAGCAGCGCTCCCGGGACAGGGGGTACCGGGGAGCTGTTTTTT	CASSAPGTGGTGELFF
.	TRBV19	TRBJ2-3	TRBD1	TGTGCCAGTAGTCTGGGACCGACAGGGATAGAAGATACGCAGTATTTT	CASSLGPTGIEDTQYF
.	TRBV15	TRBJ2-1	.	TGTGCCACCAGCAGAGATGGAAGAAGCGATGAGCAGTTCTTC	CATSRDGRSDEQFF
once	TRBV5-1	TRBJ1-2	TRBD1	TGCGCCAGCAGCTGGGGACAGGCCCTAAACTATGGCTACACCTTC	CASSWGQALNYGYTF
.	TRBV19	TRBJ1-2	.	TGTGCCAGTCGAGACAGCCTCTATGGCTACACCTTC	CASRDSLYGYTF
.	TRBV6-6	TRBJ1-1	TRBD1	TGTGCCAGCAGTCCCGAACCAGGGGGGAACACTGAAGCTTTCTTT	CASSPEPGGNTEAFF
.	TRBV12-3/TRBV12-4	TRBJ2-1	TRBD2	TGTGCCAGCGGGCTAGCGGGAGTCAGTGAGCAGTTCTTC	CASGLAGVSEQFF
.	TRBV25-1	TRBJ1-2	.	TGTGCCAGCAGAGATAACTTCTATGGCTACACCTTC	CASRDNFYGYTF
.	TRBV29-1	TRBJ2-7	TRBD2	TGCAGCGTTGTCGGGCGGGAGAGCAACTACGAGCAGTACTTC	CSVVGRESNYEQYF